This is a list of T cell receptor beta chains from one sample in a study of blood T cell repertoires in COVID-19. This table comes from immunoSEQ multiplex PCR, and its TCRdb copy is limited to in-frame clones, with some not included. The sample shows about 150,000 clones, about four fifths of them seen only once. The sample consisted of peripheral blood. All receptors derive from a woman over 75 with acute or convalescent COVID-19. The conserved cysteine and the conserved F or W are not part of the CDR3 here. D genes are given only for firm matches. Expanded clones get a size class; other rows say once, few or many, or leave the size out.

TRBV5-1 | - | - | ASSLGGGAGTEAF
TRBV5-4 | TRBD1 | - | ASSFPTGGYLGYT
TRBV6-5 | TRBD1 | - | ASSPLEGAETQY
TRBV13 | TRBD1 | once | ASRPGQLYNEQF
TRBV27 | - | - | ASSPGGRSSYEQY
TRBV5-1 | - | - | ASSLSGGKDTQY
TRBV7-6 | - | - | ASSLDSGSNQPQH
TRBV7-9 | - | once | ASSDRAEEWNYGYT
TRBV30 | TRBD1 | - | AWTYLRQGWVEANTIY
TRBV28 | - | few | ASSIQGIYGYT
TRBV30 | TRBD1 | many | AWTGTGIGEQY
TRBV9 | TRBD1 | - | ASSVGLGQGESEQF
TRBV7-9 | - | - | ASRPVQIYNSPLH
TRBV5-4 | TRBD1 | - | ASSLDRGLYGYT
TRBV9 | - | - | ASSRGDSGNTIY
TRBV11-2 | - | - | ASSLVPGRETQY
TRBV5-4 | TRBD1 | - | ASSPSGTATYNEQF
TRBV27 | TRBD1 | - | ASRTTGGLGEAF
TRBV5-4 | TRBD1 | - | ASSVGTGSRTEAF
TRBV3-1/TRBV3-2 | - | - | ASSPLIGRATGNTIY
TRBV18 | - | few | ASFPRRDYGYT
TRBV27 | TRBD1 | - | ASSTTTGTGNQPQH
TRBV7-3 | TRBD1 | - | ASSPGTGKMSNYGYT
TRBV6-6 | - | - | ASSPQGRGLNSPLH
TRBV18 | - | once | ASSPGSSYGYT
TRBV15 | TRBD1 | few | ATSRETGILTDTQY
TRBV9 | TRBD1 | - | ASSVEGQGKRETQY
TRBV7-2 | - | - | ASSLDQGGQETQY
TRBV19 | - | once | ASSSSANYGYT
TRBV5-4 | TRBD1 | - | ASSTGTGGRETQY
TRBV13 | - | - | ASSLEGQTGYT
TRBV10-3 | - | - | AISEYGEETEAF
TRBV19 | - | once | ASSIAFDTISGNTIY
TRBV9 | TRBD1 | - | ASSVSGTGGGEQY
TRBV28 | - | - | ASSPAGLRSDTGELF